A selection of T cell receptor beta chains follows, all from one sample in a study of long-term antiretroviral therapy in people with HIV. Only in-frame clones appear in the TCRdb table, and some are missing; sequencing was by immunoSEQ multiplex PCR. The sample has tens of thousands of clones, about 88% seen once; the top ten hold about 5.3%. Material: unsorted PBMCs, obtained approximately 2.9 years before starting antiretroviral therapy. All receptors derive from a woman under 40 with HIV. Both conserved end residues are part of each CDR3. D genes are given only for firm matches. Where a row states a size, it is once, few, many or the class of an expanded clone; other rows omit it.

abundance | j_gene | v_gene | d_gene | len | CDR3nt | CDR3aa
- | TRBJ1-2 | TRBV6-1 | - | 12 | TGTGCCAGCAGTGAAGCGTCAAATGGCTACACCTTC | CASSEASNGYTF
- | TRBJ1-6 | TRBV6-5 | - | 13 | TGTGCCAGCAAGTTGCCAGGGAATTCACCCCTCCACTTT | CASKLPGNSPLHF
- | TRBJ2-5 | TRBV2 | - | 13 | TGTGCCAGCAGTGAAGGGGGCCAAGAGACCCAGTACTTC | CASSEGGQETQYF
- | TRBJ2-2 | TRBV21-1 | - | 17 | TGTGCCAGCAGCAAAGCGAGGACGTCGGGGAACACCGGGGAGCTGTTTTTT | CASSKARTSGNTGELFF
- | TRBJ2-1 | TRBV6-5 | - | 15 | TGTGCCAGCAGCCGGGGGACTGAAACCTACAATGAGCAGTTCTTC | CASSRGTETYNEQFF
- | TRBJ1-2 | TRBV13 | TRBD1 | 17 | TGTGCCAGCAGCTTAGGATCTGACAGGGTGTATTGGGATGGCTACACCTTC | CASSLGSDRVYWDGYTF
- | TRBJ1-5 | TRBV27 | - | 14 | TGTGCCAGCAGTTTGGCGGGGGCCCATCAGCCCCAGCATTTT | CASSLAGAHQPQHF
- | TRBJ2-7 | TRBV7-2 | TRBD1 | 15 | TGTGCCAGCAGCTTAGCGACAGGGGGCCGTTACGAGCAGTACTTC | CASSLATGGRYEQYF
- | TRBJ2-5 | TRBV2 | TRBD1 | 15 | TGTGCCAGCAGTGATACAGGGGTGGGCCAAGAGACCCAGTACTTC | CASSDTGVGQETQYF
- | TRBJ1-3 | TRBV6-1 | TRBD1 | 13 | TGTGCCAGCAGTGGACAGGGAGGAAACACCATATATTTT | CASSGQGGNTIYF
- | TRBJ2-7 | TRBV5-1 | TRBD2 | 16 | TGCGCCAGCAGCTCCGGGCGGGGGGTGAGCTCCTACGAGCAGTACTTC | CASSSGRGVSSYEQYF
- | TRBJ2-2 | TRBV7-8 | TRBD2 | 17 | TGTGCCAGCAGCCCTAAATATGGCGGGGGGGCGATCGGGGAGCTGTTTTTT | CASSPKYGGGAIGELFF
- | TRBJ2-3 | TRBV4-1 | TRBD2 | 16 | TGCGCCAGCAGCCAACCCGTGACTAGCGGCACAGATACGCAGTATTTT | CASSQPVTSGTDTQYF
- | TRBJ2-5 | TRBV5-4 | - | 15 | TGTGCCAGCAGCCAGGGACCTTCGAACGGAGAGACCCAGTACTTC | CASSQGPSNGETQYF
- | TRBJ1-1 | TRBV19 | TRBD1 | 16 | TGTGCCAGTAGTATGCAGACAGGGGTAGTGAACACTGAAGCTTTCTTT | CASSMQTGVVNTEAFF
- | TRBJ1-2 | TRBV9 | - | 12 | TGTGCCAGCAGGCAGAGGGAATATGGCTACACCTTC | CASRQREYGYTF
once | TRBJ1-2 | TRBV5-1 | - | 14 | TGCGCCAGCAGCTTGGCCGGGGGAGTGTATGGCTACACCTTC | CASSLAGGVYGYTF
- | TRBJ2-2 | TRBV4-1 | - | 13 | TGCGCCAGCAGCCACGGAGACACCGGGGAGCTGTTTTTT | CASSHGDTGELFF
- | TRBJ2-5 | TRBV5-1 | - | 14 | TGCGCCAGCAGCCAGACGGCGGCCGGGGAGACCCAGTACTTC | CASSQTAAGETQYF
- | TRBJ1-2 | TRBV4-1 | - | 15 | TGCGCCAGCAGCCCGTTCGGGGGAGGGGTCTATGGCTACACCTTC | CASSPFGGGVYGYTF
- | TRBJ1-4 | TRBV4-1 | TRBD1 | 16 | TGCGCCAGCAGCCAAGATCTGGGTGCAGGGGGCGAAAAACTGTTTTTT | CASSQDLGAGGEKLFF
once | TRBJ2-3 | TRBV29-1 | - | 12 | TGCAGCGGACAGCCTAGCACAGATACGCAGTATTTT | CSGQPSTDTQYF
- | TRBJ1-2 | TRBV11-2 | - | 14 | TGTGCCAGCAGCTTAGTCGGGCAGGACTATGGCTACACCTTC | CASSLVGQDYGYTF
few | TRBJ1-1 | TRBV19 | TRBD1 | 13 | TGTGCCAGTATGACAGGGGGCCGCACTGAAGCTTTCTTT | CASMTGGRTEAFF
few | TRBJ1-1 | TRBV11-3 | - | 14 | TGTGCCAGCAGCTTAAGGGGAAAGGACACTGAAGCTTTCTTT | CASSLRGKDTEAFF
- | TRBJ1-2 | TRBV25-1 | - | 12 | TGTGCCAGCAGTGATGAAGGCTATGGCTACACCTTC | CASSDEGYGYTF
- | TRBJ1-4 | TRBV14 | - | 15 | TGTGCCAGCAGCCACCGGACACCAACTAATGAAAAACTGTTTTTT | CASSHRTPTNEKLFF
- | TRBJ2-1 | TRBV2 | - | 16 | TGTGCCAGCAGTGAAAAGGGACCGACGACCTACAATGAGCAGTTCTTC | CASSEKGPTTYNEQFF
medium-sized | TRBJ1-1 | TRBV2 | - | 13 | TGTGCCAGCAGTGCTGGTCCCCACACTGAAGCTTTCTTT | CASSAGPHTEAFF
- | TRBJ2-5 | TRBV6-6 | - | 14 | TGTGCCAGCCACCTCTTCGAAGCGAAAGAGACCCAGTACTTC | CASHLFEAKETQYF